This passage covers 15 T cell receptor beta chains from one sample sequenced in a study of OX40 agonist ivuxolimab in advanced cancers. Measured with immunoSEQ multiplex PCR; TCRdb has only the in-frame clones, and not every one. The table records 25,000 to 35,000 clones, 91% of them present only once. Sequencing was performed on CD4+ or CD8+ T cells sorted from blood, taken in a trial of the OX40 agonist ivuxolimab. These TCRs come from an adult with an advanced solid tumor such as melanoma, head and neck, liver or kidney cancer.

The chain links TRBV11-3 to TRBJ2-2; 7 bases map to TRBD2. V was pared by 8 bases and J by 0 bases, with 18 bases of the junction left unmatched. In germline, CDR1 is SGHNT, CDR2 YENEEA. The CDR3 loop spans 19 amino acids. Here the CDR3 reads CASSPGGVFGVANTGELFF. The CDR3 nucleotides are TGTGCCAGCTCACCTGGGGGGGTATTTGGTGTCGCGAACACCGGGGAGCTGTTTTTT.

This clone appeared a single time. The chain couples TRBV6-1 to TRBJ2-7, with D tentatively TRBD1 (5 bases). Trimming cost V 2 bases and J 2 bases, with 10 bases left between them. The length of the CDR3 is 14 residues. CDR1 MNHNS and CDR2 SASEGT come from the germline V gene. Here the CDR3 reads CASSENPGPYEQYF. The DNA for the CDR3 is TGTGCCAGCAGTGAAAATCCAGGGCCCTACGAGCAGTACTTC.

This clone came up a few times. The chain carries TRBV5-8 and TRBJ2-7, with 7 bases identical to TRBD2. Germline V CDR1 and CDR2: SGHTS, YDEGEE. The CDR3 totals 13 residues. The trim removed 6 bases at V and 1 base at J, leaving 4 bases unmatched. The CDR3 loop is CASTSGASYEQYF. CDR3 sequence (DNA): TGTGCCAGCACTAGCGGTGCTTCCTACGAGCAGTACTTC.

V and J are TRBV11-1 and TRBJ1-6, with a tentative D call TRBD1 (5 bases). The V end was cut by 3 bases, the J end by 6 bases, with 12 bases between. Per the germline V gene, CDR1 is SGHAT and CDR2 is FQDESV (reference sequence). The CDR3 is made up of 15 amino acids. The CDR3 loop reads CASSFNHRPNSPLHF. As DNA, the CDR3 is TGTGCCAGCAGCTTTAACCACAGGCCTAATTCACCCCTCCACTTT.

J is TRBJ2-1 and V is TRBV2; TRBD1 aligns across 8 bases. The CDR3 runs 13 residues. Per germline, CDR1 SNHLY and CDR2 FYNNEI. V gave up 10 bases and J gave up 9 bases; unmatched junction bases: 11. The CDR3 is CATTWQGAIEQFF. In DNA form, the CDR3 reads TGTGCCACAACCTGGCAGGGGGCGATTGAGCAGTTCTTC.

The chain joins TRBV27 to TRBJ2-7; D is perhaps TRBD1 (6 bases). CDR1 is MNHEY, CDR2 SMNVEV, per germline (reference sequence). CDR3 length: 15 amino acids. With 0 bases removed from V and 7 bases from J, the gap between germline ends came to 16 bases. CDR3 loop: CASSLSEQGRGEQYF. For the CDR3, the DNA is TGTGCCAGCAGTTTATCGGAACAGGGAAGGGGAGAGCAGTACTTC.

Written as DNA, the CDR3 is TGTGCCAGCCGGGGGGGTGCTTATAGCAATCAGCCCCAGCATTTT. Residues: CASRGGAYSNQPQHF. This rearrangement joins TRBV27 to TRBJ1-5, with a weak D call TRBD1 (5 bases). Between the trimmed V and J ends, which lost 8 bases and 0 bases, there was a span of 14 bases. The CDR3 is 15 amino acids. Looked up from germline, CDR1 is MNHEY and CDR2 is SMNVEV (reference sequence).

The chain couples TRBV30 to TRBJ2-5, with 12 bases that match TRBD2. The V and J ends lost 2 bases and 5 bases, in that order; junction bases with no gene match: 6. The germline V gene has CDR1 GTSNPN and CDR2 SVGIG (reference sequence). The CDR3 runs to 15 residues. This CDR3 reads CAWSFGLAGPETQYF. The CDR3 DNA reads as TGTGCCTGGAGTTTCGGACTAGCGGGACCGGAGACCCAGTACTTC.

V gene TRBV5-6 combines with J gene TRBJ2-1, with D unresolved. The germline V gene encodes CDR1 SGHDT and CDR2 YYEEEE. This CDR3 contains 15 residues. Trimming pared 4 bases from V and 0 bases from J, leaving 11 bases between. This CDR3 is CASSATPSSYNEQFF. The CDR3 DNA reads TGTGCCAGCAGCGCCACCCCGAGCTCCTACAATGAGCAGTTCTTC.

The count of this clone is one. As DNA, the CDR3 is TGTGCCAGTAGTATAGTGGCCCGGAGCAATCAGCCCCAGCATTTT. Translation: CASSIVARSNQPQHF. The V call is TRBV19, the J call TRBJ1-5; D gene ambiguous. This CDR3 has 15 amino acids. In germline, CDR1 is LNHDA, CDR2 SQIVND (reference sequence). V lost 1 base and J lost 1, with 8 bases in between.

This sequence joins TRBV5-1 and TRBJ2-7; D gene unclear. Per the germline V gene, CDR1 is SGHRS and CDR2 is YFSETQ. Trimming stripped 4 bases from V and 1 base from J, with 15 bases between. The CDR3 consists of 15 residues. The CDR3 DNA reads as TGCGCCAGCAGCCGCTCCAGAGACCTATCCTACGAGCAGTACTTC. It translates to CASSRSRDLSYEQYF.

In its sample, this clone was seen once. CDR3 nucleotide sequence: TGTGCCAGCAGTTACGGTGACGGCACCGGGGAGCTGTTTTTT. Residues: CASSYGDGTGELFF. The J gene is TRBJ2-2, the V gene TRBV6-5; D is undetermined. The CDR3 spans 14 residues. V was clipped by 2 bases and J by 4 bases, with 8 bases between them. Per germline, CDR1 MNHEY and CDR2 SVGAGI.

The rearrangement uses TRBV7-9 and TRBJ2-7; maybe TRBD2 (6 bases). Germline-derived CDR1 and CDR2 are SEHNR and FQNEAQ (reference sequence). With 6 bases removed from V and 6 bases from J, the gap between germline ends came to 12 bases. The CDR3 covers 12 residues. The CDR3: CASSRDGGEQYF. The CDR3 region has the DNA TGTGCCAGCAGTAGGGACGGGGGCGAGCAGTACTTC.

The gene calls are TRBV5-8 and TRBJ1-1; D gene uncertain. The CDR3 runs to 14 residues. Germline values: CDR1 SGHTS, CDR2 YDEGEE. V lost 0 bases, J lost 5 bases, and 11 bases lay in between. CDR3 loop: CASSLAGRATEAFF. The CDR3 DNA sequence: TGTGCCAGCAGCTTGGCTGGCCGGGCAACTGAAGCTTTCTTT.

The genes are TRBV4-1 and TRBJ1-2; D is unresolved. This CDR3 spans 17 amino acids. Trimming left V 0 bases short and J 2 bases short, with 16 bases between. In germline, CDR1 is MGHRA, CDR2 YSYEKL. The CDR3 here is CASSQDPVRVGNYGYTF. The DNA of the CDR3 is TGCGCCAGCAGCCAAGACCCGGTACGCGTAGGGAACTATGGCTACACCTTC.